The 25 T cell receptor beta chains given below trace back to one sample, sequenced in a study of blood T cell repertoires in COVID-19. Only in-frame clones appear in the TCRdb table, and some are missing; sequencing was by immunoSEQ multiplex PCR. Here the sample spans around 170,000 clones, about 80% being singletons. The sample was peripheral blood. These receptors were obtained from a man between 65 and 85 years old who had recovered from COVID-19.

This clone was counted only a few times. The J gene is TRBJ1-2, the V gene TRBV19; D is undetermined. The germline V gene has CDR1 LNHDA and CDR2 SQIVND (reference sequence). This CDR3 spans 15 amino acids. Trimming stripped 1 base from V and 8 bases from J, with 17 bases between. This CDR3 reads CASSIGNSRLGGYTF. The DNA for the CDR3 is TGTGCCAGTAGTATAGGAAACAGCAGGCTGGGCGGCTACACCTTC.

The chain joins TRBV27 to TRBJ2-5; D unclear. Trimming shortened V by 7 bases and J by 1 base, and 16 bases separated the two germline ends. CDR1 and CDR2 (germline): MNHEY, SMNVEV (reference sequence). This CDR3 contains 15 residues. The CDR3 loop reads CASNRLEYSQETQYF. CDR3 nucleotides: TGTGCCAGCAATCGGTTGGAATACAGCCAAGAGACCCAGTACTTC.

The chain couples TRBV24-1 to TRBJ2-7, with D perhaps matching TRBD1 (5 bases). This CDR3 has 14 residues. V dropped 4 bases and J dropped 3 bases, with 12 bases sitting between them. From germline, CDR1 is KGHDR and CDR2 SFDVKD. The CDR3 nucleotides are TGTGCCACCAGTGACCCGGACATGAACTACGAGCAGTACTTC. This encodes CATSDPDMNYEQYF.

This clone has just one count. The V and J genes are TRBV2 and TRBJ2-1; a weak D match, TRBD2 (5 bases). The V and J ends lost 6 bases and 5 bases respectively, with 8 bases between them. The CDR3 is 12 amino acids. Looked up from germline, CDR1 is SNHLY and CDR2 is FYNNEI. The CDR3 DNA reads TGTGCCAGCAGCCCTAGCAACAATGAGCAGTTCTTC. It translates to CASSPSNNEQFF.

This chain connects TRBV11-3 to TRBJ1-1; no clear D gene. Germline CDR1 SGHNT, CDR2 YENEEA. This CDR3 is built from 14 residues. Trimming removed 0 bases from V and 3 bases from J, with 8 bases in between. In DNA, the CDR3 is TGTGCCAGCAGCTTAGACGGTAAACACACTGAAGCTTTCTTT. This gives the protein CASSLDGKHTEAFF.

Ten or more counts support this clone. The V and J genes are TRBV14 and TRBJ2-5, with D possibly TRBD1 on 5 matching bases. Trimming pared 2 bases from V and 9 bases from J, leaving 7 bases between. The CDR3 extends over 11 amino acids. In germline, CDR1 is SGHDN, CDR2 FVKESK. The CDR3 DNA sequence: TGTGCCAGCAGCCAACGCAGGGCCCAGTACTTC. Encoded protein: CASSQRRAQYF.

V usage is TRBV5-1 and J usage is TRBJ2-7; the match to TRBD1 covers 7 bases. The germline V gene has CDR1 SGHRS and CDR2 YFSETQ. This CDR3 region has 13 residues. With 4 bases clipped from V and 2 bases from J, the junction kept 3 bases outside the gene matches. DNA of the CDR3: TGCGCCAGCAGCCCAGGGACAGCCTACGAGCAGTACTTC. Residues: CASSPGTAYEQYF.

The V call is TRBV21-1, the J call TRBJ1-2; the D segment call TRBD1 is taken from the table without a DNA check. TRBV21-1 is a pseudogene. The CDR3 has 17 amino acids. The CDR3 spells CASSTGGPTGLNYGYTF. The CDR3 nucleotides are TGTGCCAGCAGCACCGGGGGCCCGACAGGGCTAAACTATGGCTACACCTTC.

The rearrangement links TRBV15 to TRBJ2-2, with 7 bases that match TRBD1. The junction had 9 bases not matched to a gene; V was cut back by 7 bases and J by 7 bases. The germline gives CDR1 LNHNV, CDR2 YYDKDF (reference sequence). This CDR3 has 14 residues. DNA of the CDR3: TGTGCCACCACCGGGGCAGGGGGTATCGGGGAGCTGTTTTTT. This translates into CATTGAGGIGELFF.

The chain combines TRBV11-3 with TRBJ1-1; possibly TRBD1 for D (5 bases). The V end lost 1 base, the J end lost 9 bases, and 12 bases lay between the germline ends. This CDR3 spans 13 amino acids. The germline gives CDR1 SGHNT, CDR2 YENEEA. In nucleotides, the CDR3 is TGTGCCAGCAGCTTAGGGGGCGTTGGAAAAGCTTTCTTT. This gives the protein CASSLGGVGKAFF.

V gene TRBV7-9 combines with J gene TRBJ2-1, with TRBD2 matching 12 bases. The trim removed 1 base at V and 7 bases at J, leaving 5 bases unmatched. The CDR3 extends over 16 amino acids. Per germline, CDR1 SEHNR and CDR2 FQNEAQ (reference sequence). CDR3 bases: TGTGCCAGCAGCTTAGGCACTAGCGGGAGGCGGAATGAGCAGTTCTTC. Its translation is CASSLGTSGRRNEQFF. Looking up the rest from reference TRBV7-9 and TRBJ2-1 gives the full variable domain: DTGVSQNPRHKITKRGQNVTFRCDPISEHNRLYWYRQTLGQGPEFLTYFQNEAQLEKSRLLSDRFSAERPKGSFSTLEIQRTEQGDSAMYLCASSLGTSGRRNEQFFGPGTRLTVL.

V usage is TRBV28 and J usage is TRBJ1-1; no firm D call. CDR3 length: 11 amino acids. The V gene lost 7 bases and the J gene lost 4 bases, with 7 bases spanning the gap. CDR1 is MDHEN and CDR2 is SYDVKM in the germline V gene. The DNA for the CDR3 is TGTGCCAGCACCCGCGGCACTGAAGCTTTCTTT. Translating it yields CASTRGTEAFF. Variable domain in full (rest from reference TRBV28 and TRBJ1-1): DVKVTQSSRYLVKRTGEKVFLECVQDMDHENMFWYRQDPGLGLRLIYFSYDVKMKEKGDIPEGYSVSREKKERFSLILESASTNQTSMYLCASTRGTEAFFGQGTRLTVV.

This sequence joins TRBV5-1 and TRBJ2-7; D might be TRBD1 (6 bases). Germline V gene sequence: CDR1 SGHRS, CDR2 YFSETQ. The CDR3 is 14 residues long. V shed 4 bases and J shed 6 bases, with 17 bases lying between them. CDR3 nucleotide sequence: TGCGCCAGCAGCACCAGATCTCTAGGGGGCGAGCAGTACTTC. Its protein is CASSTRSLGGEQYF.

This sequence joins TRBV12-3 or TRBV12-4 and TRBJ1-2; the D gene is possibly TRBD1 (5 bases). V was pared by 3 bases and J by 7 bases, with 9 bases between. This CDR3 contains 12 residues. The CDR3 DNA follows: TGTGCCAGCAGTTTGACAGTTTCTGGCTACACCTTC. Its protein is CASSLTVSGYTF.

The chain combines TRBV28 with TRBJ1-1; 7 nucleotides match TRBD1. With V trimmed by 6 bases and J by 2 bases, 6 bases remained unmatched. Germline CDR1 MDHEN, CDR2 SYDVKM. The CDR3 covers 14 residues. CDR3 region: CASSTGTVNTEAFF. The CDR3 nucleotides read TGTGCCAGCAGCACGGGGACAGTTAACACTGAAGCTTTCTTT. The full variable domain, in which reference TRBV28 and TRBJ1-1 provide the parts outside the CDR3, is DVKVTQSSRYLVKRTGEKVFLECVQDMDHENMFWYRQDPGLGLRLIYFSYDVKMKEKGDIPEGYSVSREKKERFSLILESASTNQTSMYLCASSTGTVNTEAFFGQGTRLTVV.

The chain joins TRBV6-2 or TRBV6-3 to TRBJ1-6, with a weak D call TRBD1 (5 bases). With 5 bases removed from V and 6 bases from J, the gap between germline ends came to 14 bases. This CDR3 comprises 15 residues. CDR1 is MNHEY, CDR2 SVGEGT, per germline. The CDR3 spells CASSRGGIGNSPLHF. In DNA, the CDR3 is TGTGCCAGCAGTCGCGGGGGAATCGGTAATTCACCCCTCCACTTT.

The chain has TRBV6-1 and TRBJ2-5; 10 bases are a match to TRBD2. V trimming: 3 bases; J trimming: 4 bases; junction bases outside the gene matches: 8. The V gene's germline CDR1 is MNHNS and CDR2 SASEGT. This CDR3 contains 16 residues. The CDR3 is CASSEVASGRGETQYF. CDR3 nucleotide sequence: TGTGCCAGCAGTGAGGTGGCTAGCGGGAGAGGAGAGACCCAGTACTTC.

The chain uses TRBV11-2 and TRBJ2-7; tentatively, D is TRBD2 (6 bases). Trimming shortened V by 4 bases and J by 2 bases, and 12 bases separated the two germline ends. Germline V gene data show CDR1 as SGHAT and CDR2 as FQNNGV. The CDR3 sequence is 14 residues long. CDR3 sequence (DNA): TGTGCCAGCAGCTCCCGGGGGAGCCCCTACGAGCAGTACTTC. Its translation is CASSSRGSPYEQYF.

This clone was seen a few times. The CDR3 nucleotides read TGTGCCAGCAGCGTGGCTAGCGGGTCCCTAGAGCAGTACTTC. Translation: CASSVASGSLEQYF. This sequence joins TRBV5-6 and TRBJ2-7; TRBD2 agrees at 8 bases. Germline V gives CDR1 SGHDT, CDR2 YYEEEE. J was trimmed by 7 bases and V by 4 bases; bases with no gene match: 10. The CDR3 spans 14 residues.

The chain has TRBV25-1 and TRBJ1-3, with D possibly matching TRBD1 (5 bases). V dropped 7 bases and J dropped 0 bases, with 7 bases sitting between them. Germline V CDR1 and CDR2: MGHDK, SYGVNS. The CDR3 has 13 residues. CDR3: CASKGLSGNTIYF. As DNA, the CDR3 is TGTGCCAGCAAGGGGCTCTCTGGAAACACCATATATTTT.

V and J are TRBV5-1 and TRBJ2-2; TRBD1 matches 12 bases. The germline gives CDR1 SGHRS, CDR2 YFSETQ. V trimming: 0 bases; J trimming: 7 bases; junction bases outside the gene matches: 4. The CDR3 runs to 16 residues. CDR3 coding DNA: TGCGCCAGCAGCTTGGCGGGGACAGGGGGCTTCGGGGAGCTGTTTTTT. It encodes CASSLAGTGGFGELFF.

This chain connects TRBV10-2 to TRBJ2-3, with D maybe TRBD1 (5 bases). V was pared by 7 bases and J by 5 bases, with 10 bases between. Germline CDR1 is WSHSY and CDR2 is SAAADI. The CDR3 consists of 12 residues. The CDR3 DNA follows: TGCGCCAGCATGCTCCAGGGAGATACGCAGTATTTT. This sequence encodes CASMLQGDTQYF.

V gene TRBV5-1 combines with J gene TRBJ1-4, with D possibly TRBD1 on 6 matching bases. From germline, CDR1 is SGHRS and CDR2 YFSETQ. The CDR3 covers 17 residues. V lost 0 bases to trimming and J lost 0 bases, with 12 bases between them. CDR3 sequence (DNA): TGCGCCAGCAGCTTGGTACAGGGATTCCCAACTAATGAAAAACTGTTTTTT. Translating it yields CASSLVQGFPTNEKLFF.

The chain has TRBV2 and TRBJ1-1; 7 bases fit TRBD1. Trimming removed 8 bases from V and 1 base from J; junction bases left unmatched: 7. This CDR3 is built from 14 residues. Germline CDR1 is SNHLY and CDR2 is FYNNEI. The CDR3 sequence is CASCRGTENTEAFF. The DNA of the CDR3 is TGTGCCAGCTGTCGAGGGACAGAGAACACTGAAGCTTTCTTT. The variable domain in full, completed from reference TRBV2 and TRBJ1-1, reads EPEVTQTPSHQVTQMGQEVILRCVPISNHLYFYWYRQILGQKVEFLVSFYNNEISEKSEIFDDQFSVERPDGSNFTLKIRSTKLEDSAMYFCASCRGTENTEAFFGQGTRLTVV.

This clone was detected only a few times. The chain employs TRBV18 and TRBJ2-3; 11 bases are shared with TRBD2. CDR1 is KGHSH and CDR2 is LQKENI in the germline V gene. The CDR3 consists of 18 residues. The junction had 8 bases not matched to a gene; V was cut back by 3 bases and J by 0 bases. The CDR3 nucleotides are TGTGCCAGCTCACCGTCCGGGACTAGCGGAGGTAGCACAGATACGCAGTATTTT. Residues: CASSPSGTSGGSTDTQYF.